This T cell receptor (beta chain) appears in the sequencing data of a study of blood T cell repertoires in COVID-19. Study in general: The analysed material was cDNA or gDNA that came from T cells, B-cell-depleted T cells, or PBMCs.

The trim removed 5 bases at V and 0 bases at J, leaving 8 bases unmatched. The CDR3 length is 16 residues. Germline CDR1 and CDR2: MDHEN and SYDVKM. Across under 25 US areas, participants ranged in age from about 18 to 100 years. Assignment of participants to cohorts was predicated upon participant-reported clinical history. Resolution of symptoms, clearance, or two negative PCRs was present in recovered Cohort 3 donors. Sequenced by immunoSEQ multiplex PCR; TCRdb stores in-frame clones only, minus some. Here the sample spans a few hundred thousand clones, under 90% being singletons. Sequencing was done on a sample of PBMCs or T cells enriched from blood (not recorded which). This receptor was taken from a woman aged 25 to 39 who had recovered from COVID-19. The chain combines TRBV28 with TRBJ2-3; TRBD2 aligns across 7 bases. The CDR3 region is CASSPRDYLSTDTQYF. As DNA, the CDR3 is TGTGCCAGCAGTCCCCGGGACTACCTTAGCACAGATACGCAGTATTTT.